The entry below gives a single T cell receptor beta chain sequence along with its context. The antigen remains unidentified. This sample is part of a study of blood T cell dynamics during melanoma immunotherapy. Study-wide results and caveats: At W3, later disease-control patients showed bifurcated PBMC repertoire changes, unlike progressors. It remained unknown if the driving T cell clones were melanoma-specific.

This CDR3 spans 12 amino acids. V lost 6 bases and J lost 4; bases outside the gene matches: 1. Looked up from germline, CDR1 is SNHLY and CDR2 is FYNNEI. Time point described: pre-treatment baseline. Patients with prior systemic cancer treatment, concomitant immunosuppressants, or other active malignancies were excluded. DNA loading was fixed at about 340 ng for all bulk PBMC samples. The data were produced by immunoSEQ multiplex PCR, yet TCRdb's version contains in-frame clones alone and is incomplete. The sample holds over 14,000 clones, about 84% seen once. This chain joins TRBV2 and TRBJ2-5, with TRBD2 matching over 8 bases. This clonotype was sampled from a human donor with melanoma. This material consisted of blood, taken from a patient treated with checkpoint blockade. The CDR3 spells CASRSGGETQYF. The CDR3 nucleotides read TGTGCCAGCAGGAGCGGGGGAGAGACCCAGTACTTC.